This T cell receptor (beta chain) was identified during a study of T cell responses to AZD1222 COVID-19 vaccine. Overall study: Second-dose intervals of approximately 4 or approximately 12 weeks were pooled.

A word on this clone: Its antigen is as yet unknown.

Overall study findings and caveats: In a largely white British group with more females than males, clonal diversity was possibly underestimated. Spike-specific TCR breadth and depth were elevated following two AZD1222 doses. Unmutated variant regions are reportedly targeted by nearly half of spike-specific TCRs.

Using immunoSEQ multiplex PCR, the repertoire was profiled, and TCRdb retains in-frame clones only, with some absent. In the table there are about 120,000 clones, around 87% of which are singletons. This CDR3 spans 13 amino acids. V shed 9 bases and J shed 3 bases, with 15 bases lying between them. Germline CDR1 reads LNHDA; CDR2 reads SQIVND (reference sequence). The chain joins TRBV19 to TRBJ2-7; D remains ambiguous. Sequenced material: peripheral blood, taken on day 0 of AZD1222 vaccination. The sequence was collected from an adult in good health. The CDR3 bases are TGTGCCAGCGGCGGTGGCGCGGACTACGAGCAGTACTTC. Translation: CASGGGADYEQYF.